A selection of T cell receptor beta chains follows, all from one sample in a study of shared clonotypes between healthy human individuals. Generated by immunoSEQ multiplex PCR, the TCRdb table keeps only in-frame clones and is missing some. The data show roughly 2 million clones, with approximately 94% seen just once and about 1.1% held by the top ten. Sequenced: naive CD8+ T cells sorted from blood. The receptors originated from a man in his late teens or twenties in good health. Both conserved end residues are part of each CDR3. D genes are given only for firm matches. Not all rows give a size; the values are once, few, many and, for expanded clones, a class.

>16|NA|TRBV5-4|TRBJ1-2|NA
CASSKDNPLPSYGYTF
TGTGCCAGCAGCAAAGACAACCCCTTACCATCCTATGGCTACACCTTC
>16|NA|TRBV28|TRBJ1-4|NA
CASSPSGRVGNEKLFF
TGTGCCAGCAGCCCGTCGGGCAGGGTCGGAAATGAAAAACTGTTTTTT
>15|NA|TRBV28|TRBJ2-5|NA
CASSSGQPLQETQYF
TGTGCCAGCAGTTCCGGCCAACCGCTTCAAGAGACCCAGTACTTC
>14|NA|TRBV29-1|TRBJ2-2|NA
CSVAELGGAGELFF
TGCAGCGTCGCCGAGTTGGGGGGCGCCGGGGAGCTGTTTTTT
>14|NA|TRBV6-5|TRBJ2-7|NA
CASSPVTGSYEQYF
TGTGCCAGCAGTCCTGTGACAGGTTCCTACGAGCAGTACTTC
>15|NA|TRBV11-2|TRBJ2-7|once
CASSSFGGPAYEQYF
TGTGCCAGCAGCTCCTTCGGCGGACCAGCCTACGAGCAGTACTTC
>13|NA|TRBV6-6|TRBJ1-5|NA
CASSLNYNQPQHF
TGTGCCAGCAGTTTAAACTATAATCAGCCCCAGCATTTT
>18|NA|TRBV19|TRBJ1-2|once
CASSTFSLGRQLLYGYTF
TGTGCCAGTAGCACATTTTCTCTCGGTCGACAGTTACTCTATGGCTACACCTTC
>18|NA|TRBV4-2|TRBJ2-3|NA
CASSQEKRLGWGTDTQYF
TGTGCCAGCAGCCAAGAGAAAAGGTTGGGGTGGGGCACAGATACGCAGTATTTT
>13|TRBD1|TRBV5-6|TRBJ1-2|NA
CASSPWTGYGYTF
TGTGCCAGCAGCCCCTGGACAGGTTATGGCTACACCTTC
>15|NA|TRBV11-2|TRBJ2-5|NA
CASSLDLTNQETQYF
TGTGCCAGCAGCTTAGATCTCACAAACCAAGAGACCCAGTACTTC
>17|NA|TRBV25-1|TRBJ2-2|NA
CASSDPRLDRSPGELFF
TGTGCCAGCAGTGACCCGAGACTCGACAGGTCTCCCGGGGAGCTGTTTTTT
>17|TRBD1|TRBV5-4|TRBJ2-1|NA
CASSLGGQGVTYNEQFF
TGTGCCAGCAGCTTGGGCGGACAGGGGGTAACCTACAATGAGCAGTTCTTC
>13|NA|TRBV7-9|TRBJ2-7|NA
CASSPGEPYEQYF
TGTGCCAGCAGCCCGGGGGAACCCTACGAGCAGTACTTC
>16|TRBD2|TRBV7-9|TRBJ2-1|NA
CASSLGEREKRNEQFF
TGTGCCAGCAGCTTAGGTGAGCGGGAGAAGAGGAATGAGCAGTTCTTC
>14|TRBD2|TRBV6-5|TRBJ2-7|NA
CASDLAGVIYEQYF
TGTGCCTCCGACTTAGCGGGGGTGATCTACGAGCAGTACTTC
>11|NA|TRBV25-1|TRBJ1-1|NA
CASKMNTEAFF
TGTGCCAGCAAAATGAACACTGAAGCTTTCTTT
>16|TRBD2|TRBV5-4|TRBJ2-5|NA
CASSLGEGLAGSAQYF
TGTGCCAGCAGCTTGGGTGAAGGACTAGCGGGGTCGGCCCAGTACTTC
>15|TRBD1|TRBV27|TRBJ2-1|NA
CASFRQGARGNEQFF
TGTGCCAGCTTTAGACAGGGGGCGCGAGGGAATGAGCAGTTCTTC
>14|NA|TRBV19|TRBJ2-3|once
CASSAEGVSDTQYF
TGTGCCAGTTCGGCGGAGGGGGTATCAGATACGCAGTATTTT
>16|NA|TRBV2|TRBJ2-1|once
CARRGVGSPTYNEQFF
TGTGCCAGAAGGGGGGTCGGGAGTCCCACCTACAATGAGCAGTTCTTC
>16|NA|TRBV4-1|TRBJ1-1|NA
CASSHIGGGLNTEAFF
TGCGCCAGCAGCCATATTGGGGGCGGCTTGAACACTGAAGCTTTCTTT
>15|TRBD2|TRBV11-2|TRBJ2-3|NA
CASSYLAGLTDTQYF
TGTGCCAGCAGCTACCTAGCGGGTCTCACAGATACGCAGTATTTT
>15|TRBD2|TRBV6-5|TRBJ2-7|once
CASSWGTWGGYEQYF
TGTGCCAGCAGTTGGGGTACATGGGGGGGATACGAGCAGTACTTC
>15|NA|TRBV28|TRBJ1-4|NA
CASRDTGEPNEKLFF
TGTGCCAGCAGGGACACGGGAGAACCTAATGAAAAACTGTTTTTT
>14|TRBD2|TRBV7-9|TRBJ2-7|NA
CASSLGEGPGEQYF
TGTGCCAGCAGCTTAGGGGAGGGGCCGGGTGAGCAGTACTTC
>12|NA|TRBV4-1|TRBJ1-1|NA
CASSQVAGDAFF
TGCGCCAGCAGCCAAGTGGCAGGGGATGCTTTCTTT